This T cell receptor (beta chain) is drawn from a study of blood T cell repertoires in COVID-19. Measured with immunoSEQ multiplex PCR; TCRdb has only the in-frame clones, and not every one. The data hold 85,000 to 90,000 clones, with approximately 79% observed a single time. The CDR3 length is 12 residues. Looked up from germline, CDR1 is LGHDT and CDR2 is YNNKEL (reference sequence). The V and J ends lost 10 bases and 1 base respectively, with 7 bases between them. Sequencing was done on a sample of peripheral blood. The sequence derives from a man between 65 and 85 years old with acute or convalescent COVID-19. J is TRBJ2-2 and V is TRBV3-1 (or the pseudogene TRBV3-2); the D is unclear. The CDR3 DNA sequence: TGTGCCATCGAGCAGAACACCGGGGAGCTGTTTTTT. It is translated as CAIEQNTGELFF.